The next 21 T cell receptor beta chains were all read from a single sample in a study of technical replicates of blood from a few donors. Method: immunoSEQ multiplex PCR; TCRdb's copy keeps in-frame clones and lacks some. This table has under 80,000 clones, around 90% appearing once. The specimen was T cells isolated from PBMCs. Receptor source: a human donor in good health. Some clones in this sample may be carry-over from other donors' samples.

The rearrangement joins TRBV7-2 to TRBJ2-7; D perhaps matches TRBD2 (5 bases). The CDR3 has 13 amino acids. Between the trimmed V and J ends, which lost 3 bases and 7 bases, there was a span of 13 bases. The germline gives CDR1 SGHTA, CDR2 FQGNSA. For the CDR3, the DNA is TGTGCCAGCAGCTTTGAGGGTGGGCGGGAGCAGTACTTC. It codes for CASSFEGGREQYF. Full variable domain (outside the CDR3, taken from reference TRBV7-2 and TRBJ2-7): GAGVSQSPSNKVTEKGKDVELRCDPISGHTALYWYRQSLGQGLEFLIYFQGNSAPDKSGLPSDRFSAERTGGSVSTLTIQRTQQEDSAVYLCASSFEGGREQYFGPGTRLTVT.

CDR3 sequence: CASSFPGQGAEKLFF. CDR3 DNA: TGCGCCAGCAGCTTTCCGGGACAGGGGGCTGAAAAACTGTTTTTT. The gene calls are TRBV5-1 and TRBJ1-4; TRBD1 matches at 12 bases. V was pared by 2 bases and J by 7 bases, with 3 bases of the junction left unmatched. The germline gives CDR1 SGHRS, CDR2 YFSETQ. The CDR3 is 15 amino acids.

The J gene is TRBJ2-7, the V gene TRBV28, with D possibly matching TRBD1 (6 bases). The CDR3 has 13 residues. Germline V CDR1 and CDR2: MDHEN, SYDVKM. V lost 6 bases and J lost 5, with 14 bases in between. The CDR3 spells CASSVGQIDEQYF. The CDR3 region has the DNA TGTGCCAGCAGCGTCGGACAGATCGACGAGCAGTACTTC.

This chain links TRBV14 with TRBJ2-2; 7 bases fit TRBD2. This CDR3 is 16 amino acids long. Per germline, CDR1 SGHDN and CDR2 FVKESK. J lost 1 base, V lost 4 bases, and 6 bases had no gene match. This chain's CDR3 is CASSLGEGWNTGELFF. The CDR3 DNA follows: TGTGCCAGCAGCCTTGGGGAGGGTTGGAACACCGGGGAGCTGTTTTTT.

This chain links TRBV9 with TRBJ2-1, with 11 bases identical to TRBD2. This CDR3 has 15 residues. V lost 4 bases, J lost 6 bases, and 6 bases stayed unmatched. Germline CDR1 and CDR2: SGDLS and YYNGEE. CDR3 amino acids: CASSLRTSGPNEQFF. In nucleotides, the CDR3 is TGTGCCAGCAGCTTACGGACTAGCGGGCCCAATGAGCAGTTCTTC.

The chain has TRBV6-5 and TRBJ1-6, with 10 bases matching TRBD1. Trimming took 3 bases from V and 8 from J; bases not matched to a gene: 7. Germline CDR1 MNHEY, CDR2 SVGAGI. CDR3 length: 16 amino acids. The CDR3 nucleotides read TGTGCCAGCAGTTATTACCGGGACAGGGGCCATTCACCCCTCCACTTT. This gives the protein CASSYYRDRGHSPLHF.

The chain couples TRBV4-2 to TRBJ1-1, with a possible D match to TRBD1 (5 bases). V dropped 5 bases and J dropped 4 bases, with 17 bases sitting between them. This CDR3 has 15 amino acids. CDR1 is LGHNA and CDR2 is YNFKEQ in the germline V gene. In DNA, the CDR3 is TGTGCCAGCAGCAGCTTGGGGGAGGGAAGCACTGAAGCTTTCTTT. It yields the protein CASSSLGEGSTEAFF.

J is TRBJ2-7 and V is TRBV9; TRBD2 aligns across 7 bases. The CDR3 totals 12 residues. V was clipped by 0 bases and J by 6 bases; unmatched bases: 0. Germline V gene data show CDR1 as SGDLS and CDR2 as YYNGEE. The CDR3 is CASSVGGGEQYF. CDR3 DNA: TGTGCCAGCAGCGTAGGGGGGGGCGAGCAGTACTTC.

The V and J genes are TRBV28 and TRBJ2-5; TRBD2 agrees at 8 bases. CDR3 length: 13 amino acids. The germline V gene encodes CDR1 MDHEN and CDR2 SYDVKM. J gave up 5 bases and V 3 bases, and 2 bases lay outside the gene matches. CDR3 nucleotide sequence: TGTGCCAGCAGTTTTGCGGGGGGCGAGACCCAGTACTTC. It is translated as CASSFAGGETQYF.

The chain couples TRBV27 to TRBJ2-3; 11 bases match TRBD2. With 2 bases clipped from V and 3 bases from J, the junction kept 10 bases outside the gene matches. Germline V gene data show CDR1 as MNHEY and CDR2 as SMNVEV (reference sequence). CDR3 length: 18 residues. The CDR3 protein is CASSLNPLLAGVTDTQYF. For the CDR3, the DNA is TGTGCCAGCAGTTTAAATCCCTTACTAGCGGGAGTAACAGATACGCAGTATTTT.

This chain links TRBV28 with TRBJ1-4, with D possibly being TRBD1 (6 bases). The CDR3 length is 17 residues. Trimming shortened V by 3 bases and J by 8 bases, and 22 bases separated the two germline ends. Germline assignment: CDR1 MDHEN and CDR2 SYDVKM. CDR3: CASSFWGRGGVQEKLFF. CDR3 DNA: TGTGCCAGCAGTTTTTGGGGCAGGGGAGGGGTCCAAGAAAAACTGTTTTTT. Complete variable domain (other parts from reference TRBV28 and TRBJ1-4): DVKVTQSSRYLVKRTGEKVFLECVQDMDHENMFWYRQDPGLGLRLIYFSYDVKMKEKGDIPEGYSVSREKKERFSLILESASTNQTSMYLCASSFWGRGGVQEKLFFGSGTQLSVL.

This clone came up once. The chain links TRBV6-6 to TRBJ2-3; 7 bases are a match to TRBD2. J was trimmed by 3 bases and V by 4 bases; bases with no gene match: 10. This CDR3 spans 16 amino acids. Per germline, CDR1 MNHNY and CDR2 SVGAGI (reference sequence). In DNA form, the CDR3 reads TGTGCCAGCAGTTCCTTATCGCGGGAGATAACAGATACGCAGTATTTT. This translates into CASSSLSREITDTQYF.

The J gene is TRBJ1-2, the V gene TRBV14; TRBD1 aligns across 8 bases. CDR1 SGHDN and CDR2 FVKESK come from the germline V gene. The length of the CDR3 is 16 residues. The V segment lost 0 bases and the J segment 4 bases; nucleotides outside the gene matches: 7. CDR3 amino acids: CASSQDQGARSYGYTF. As DNA, the CDR3 is TGTGCCAGCAGCCAAGATCAGGGGGCGCGGAGCTATGGCTACACCTTC.

V is TRBV5-1 and J is TRBJ2-1, with 7 positions matching TRBD1. The CDR3 loop spans 14 amino acids. Trimming took 6 bases from V and 10 from J; bases not matched to a gene: 13. CDR1 and CDR2 (germline): SGHRS, YFSETQ. CDR3 coding DNA: TGCGCCAGCACCCCGACAGGGACCTTTCAGGAGCAGTTCTTC. It encodes CASTPTGTFQEQFF.

J is TRBJ1-3 and V is TRBV11-3; D remains ambiguous. The germline V gene has CDR1 SGHNT and CDR2 YENEEA. There are 17 residues in the CDR3. The V end was cut by 2 bases, the J end by 0 bases, with 14 bases between. The CDR3 here is CASSLLWASSSGNTIYF. CDR3 DNA sequence: TGTGCCAGCAGCTTACTTTGGGCATCCTCCTCTGGAAACACCATATATTTT.

The chain combines TRBV7-8 with TRBJ2-7; maybe TRBD2 (6 bases). The V end was cut by 3 bases, the J end by 2 bases, with 11 bases between. This CDR3 has 14 residues. Germline V gene sequence: CDR1 SGHVS, CDR2 FQNEAQ. The CDR3 coding sequence is TGTGCCAGCAGCTTCTCTCGGGGGACCTACGAGCAGTACTTC. It translates to CASSFSRGTYEQYF.

V usage is TRBV29-1 and J usage is TRBJ1-1; 9 bases are a match to TRBD1. CDR1 and CDR2 from the germline V gene are SQVTM and ANQGSEA. CDR3 length equals 12 residues. J gave up 4 bases and V 6 bases, and 3 bases lay outside the gene matches. The CDR3 sequence: CSVKQGATEAFF. The CDR3 coding sequence is TGCAGCGTGAAACAGGGGGCCACTGAAGCTTTCTTT. The variable domain in full, with the rest retrieved from reference TRBV29-1 and TRBJ1-1, is SAVISQKPSRDICQRGTSLTIQCQVDSQVTMMFWYRQQPGQSLTLIATANQGSEATYESGFVIDKFPISRPNLTFSTLTVSNMSPEDSSIYLCSVKQGATEAFFGQGTRLTVV.

The V gene is TRBV5-6, the J gene TRBJ2-1; no firm D call. CDR1 is SGHDT, CDR2 YYEEEE, per germline. Trimming stripped 4 bases from V and 0 bases from J, with 14 bases between. The CDR3 sequence is 16 residues long. CDR3 amino acids: CASSLGGRYSYNEQFF. In DNA, the CDR3 is TGTGCCAGCAGCCTCGGCGGCAGATACTCCTACAATGAGCAGTTCTTC.

This sequence joins TRBV11-2 and TRBJ2-3; 9 bases are a match to TRBD2. CDR1 and CDR2 from the germline V gene are SGHAT and FQNNGV. The CDR3 is made up of 16 amino acids. Losses at the gene ends were 3 bases for V and 5 bases for J; bases not matched to a gene: 9. The CDR3 DNA follows: TGTGCCAGCAGCTTCAGACTAGCGGCAACGGGAGATACGCAGTATTTT. As protein: CASSFRLAATGDTQYF.

The rearrangement uses TRBV27 and TRBJ2-2; TRBD1 aligns across 9 bases. CDR1 and CDR2 (germline): MNHEY, SMNVEV (reference sequence). The V segment lost 3 bases and the J segment 4 bases; nucleotides outside the gene matches: 9. The CDR3 consists of 17 residues. The CDR3 region is CASSLQRRTGVTGELFF. The CDR3 region has the DNA TGTGCCAGCAGTTTGCAACGCCGGACAGGGGTCACCGGGGAGCTGTTTTTT.

The chain is built from TRBV5-1 and TRBJ1-4; 7 bases map to TRBD1. This CDR3 comprises 16 residues. Germline assignment: CDR1 SGHRS and CDR2 YFSETQ. Trimming cost V 2 bases and J 8 bases; bases outside gene matches: 12. CDR3 sequence (DNA): TGCGCCAGCAGCTTAGACCCACAGGGGTTGGAAGAAAAACTGTTTTTT. This encodes CASSLDPQGLEEKLFF.